The subject of this entry is one TCR beta chain. This sample stems from a study of blood T cells in healthy people across ages. Isolating PBMCs gave at least 7 million of these cells per sample. The CDR3 runs to 13 residues. V dropped 6 bases and J dropped 7 bases, with 15 bases sitting between them. Germline lookup yields CDR1 SGHAT and CDR2 FQNNGV. Together with a sample-barcoded 5' primer, a J-beta primer mix was included in a second PCR lasting about 7 to 11 cycles. TCRdb passed the 5' RACE reads through MiXCR, listing each CDR3 protein once. Among fewer than 700,000 distinct CDR3 sequences listed, less than 60% were seen once.

The source is a man at least 80 years old in good health. The sequenced sample was blood. The genes are TRBV11-2 and TRBJ2-5; tentative D call: TRBD1 (5 bases). CDR3 residues: CASRQTVGGTQYF. The CDR3 DNA reads as TGTGCCAGCAGACAGACAGTGGGCGGGACCCAGTACTTC.